This passage covers 28 T cell receptor beta chains from one sample sequenced in a study of blood T cell repertoires in COVID-19. The protocol was immunoSEQ multiplex PCR, while the TCRdb copy is restricted to in-frame clones and leaves out a portion. The profile covers some 160,000 clones, with roughly 84% appearing a single time and approximately 8% taken by the ten largest. Source material: PBMCs or T cells enriched from blood (not recorded which). These receptors all stem from a woman aged 45 to 65 who had recovered from COVID-19.

This clone was picked up a small number of times. The chain employs TRBV5-6 and TRBJ1-1, with D uncertain. Germline V lookup: CDR1 SGHDT, CDR2 YYEEEE. The CDR3 length is 14 residues. V gave up 4 bases and J gave up 1 base, with 11 bases separating them. CDR3 coding DNA: TGTGCCAGCAGCCCCAGAGGCGGGAACACTGAAGCTTTCTTT. Translated, it gives CASSPRGGNTEAFF.

Concerning this clone: This could be a read error, since a much larger clone is one nucleotide away. Other DNA sequences in this sample translate to the same CDR3. The chain combines TRBV3-1 (or the pseudogene TRBV3-2) with TRBJ2-5; 9 bases are shared with TRBD2. Germline CDR1 is LGHDT and CDR2 is YNNKEL (reference sequence). The CDR3 runs to 14 residues. As DNA, the CDR3 is TGTGCCCGCAGCCAAGGGCGGGGGGGGCAGACCCAGTACTTC. It is translated as CARSQGRGGQTQYF.

V is TRBV5-1 and J is TRBJ1-5; 8 nucleotides line up with TRBD1. Germline V gene data show CDR1 as SGHRS and CDR2 as YFSETQ. With 0 bases clipped from V and 5 bases from J, the junction kept 7 bases outside the gene matches. This CDR3 contains 16 residues. The CDR3 protein is CASSLAGRGLDQPQHF. The CDR3 region has the DNA TGCGCCAGCAGCTTGGCGGGCAGGGGGCTGGATCAGCCCCAGCATTTT.

This rearrangement joins TRBV5-4 to TRBJ1-4, with D unresolved. Germline V gives CDR1 SGHNT, CDR2 YYREEE (reference sequence). Trimming removed 1 base from V and 8 bases from J, with 12 bases in between. The CDR3 sequence is 14 residues long. In DNA, the CDR3 is TGTGCCAGCAGCTTGTTTGGGCCGGGAGAAAAACTGTTTTTT. Translated: CASSLFGPGEKLFF.

The chain joins TRBV19 to TRBJ1-1, with D perhaps TRBD1 (6 bases). Germline V gives CDR1 LNHDA, CDR2 SQIVND (reference sequence). Trimming removed 7 bases at V and 0 bases at J, with 9 bases between. There are 13 residues in the CDR3. Written as DNA, the CDR3 is TGTGCCAGTAAAACAGGGTTGAACACTGAAGCTTTCTTT. Translating it yields CASKTGLNTEAFF.

The chain uses TRBV2 and TRBJ1-2, with 7 positions matching TRBD1. The CDR3 has 16 residues. Germline CDR1 and CDR2: SNHLY and FYNNEI. The ends lost 7 bases at V and 1 base at J; junction bases unmatched: 12. CDR3 sequence reads: CASIPDRTQSNYGYTF. As DNA, the CDR3 is TGTGCCAGCATTCCGGACAGGACTCAAAGTAACTATGGCTACACCTTC.

The chain is built from TRBV21-1 and TRBJ2-3; TRBD2, the table's D call, was not compared with the DNA. TRBV21-1 is deemed a pseudogene. This CDR3 is built from 17 residues. The DNA of the CDR3 is TGTGCCAGCAGTAGAAATCGGACTAGCGGTTGCACAGATACGCAGTATTTT. Its translation: CASSRNRTSGCTDTQYF.

This chain connects TRBV28 to TRBJ1-4; TRBD1 might be the D (6 bases). This CDR3 contains 14 residues. The germline gives CDR1 MDHEN, CDR2 SYDVKM. Trimming shortened V by 4 bases and J by 2 bases, and 8 bases separated the two germline ends. This CDR3 is CASSYRVTNEKLFF. The CDR3 region has the DNA TGTGCCAGCAGTTACAGGGTTACTAATGAAAAACTGTTTTTT.

V is TRBV28 and J is TRBJ2-5; 7 positions agree with TRBD1. J was trimmed by 4 bases and V by 4 bases; bases with no gene match: 3. This CDR3 region has 13 residues. CDR1 MDHEN and CDR2 SYDVKM come from the germline V gene. CDR3 DNA: TGTGCCAGCAGTTCACAGGGGACAGAGACCCAGTACTTC. Translated, it gives CASSSQGTETQYF.

The chain couples TRBV2 to TRBJ1-6, with TRBD1 matching over 7 bases. The V gene's germline CDR1 is SNHLY and CDR2 FYNNEI. The CDR3 consists of 13 residues. The ends lost 8 bases at V and 10 bases at J; junction bases unmatched: 8. CDR3 amino acids: CASGYRGLSPLHF. In DNA, the CDR3 is TGTGCCAGCGGGTACAGGGGTTTGTCACCCCTCCACTTT.

This clone appeared once. The chain uses TRBV29-1 and TRBJ2-3; 8 nucleotides line up with TRBD2. The CDR3 sequence is 13 residues long. With 6 bases clipped from V and 4 bases from J, the junction kept 6 bases outside the gene matches. From germline, CDR1 is SQVTM and CDR2 ANQGSEA. CDR3 DNA: TGCAGCGTGGTGGGCGGGAGGTCAGATACGCAGTATTTT. This sequence encodes CSVVGGRSDTQYF.

The CDR3 DNA reads as TGTGCCAGCAGCCAAGATTATGCCAGGGGAATTGGAAACACCATATATTTT. It yields the protein CASSQDYARGIGNTIYF. The chain is built from TRBV4-2 and TRBJ1-3, with TRBD1 as a possible D gene (6 bases). Germline V lookup: CDR1 LGHNA, CDR2 YNFKEQ. The CDR3 extends over 17 amino acids. V was clipped by 0 bases and J by 3 bases, with 15 bases between them.

The chain carries TRBV11-3 and TRBJ1-2; 7 positions match TRBD1. The length of the CDR3 is 14 residues. After removal of 4 bases from V and 10 bases from J, the junction contained 12 bases not matched to a gene. The germline V gene has CDR1 SGHNT and CDR2 YENEEA. Here the CDR3 DNA reads TGTGCCAGCAGCTCCCGAGGTACAGGGACAGACTACACCTTC. This gives the protein CASSSRGTGTDYTF.

This clone was counted a single time. The gene calls are TRBV24-1 and TRBJ1-2; D remains ambiguous. The V gene's germline CDR1 is KGHDR and CDR2 SFDVKD. The V and J ends lost 2 bases and 10 bases respectively, with 19 bases between them. The CDR3 is 15 residues long. The CDR3 sequence is CATSDSPDDSSVYTF. CDR3 DNA: TGTGCCACCAGTGATTCCCCAGATGACTCGAGTGTCTACACCTTC.

The chain recombines TRBV10-2 with TRBJ1-6; no firm D call. This CDR3 is 14 amino acids long. In germline, CDR1 is WSHSY, CDR2 SAAADI. V gave up 2 bases and J gave up 11 bases, with 13 bases separating them. CDR3 coding DNA: TGCGCCAGCAGTGAGAATTCCCGGGTAGCACCCCTCCACTTT. The encoded protein is CASSENSRVAPLHF.

The V gene is TRBV5-8, the J gene TRBJ1-1, with D uncertain. Between the trimmed V and J ends, which lost 4 bases and 8 bases, there was a span of 18 bases. From germline, CDR1 is SGHTS and CDR2 YDEGEE. The CDR3 has 14 residues. CDR3 DNA sequence: TGTGCCAGCAGCCGACGATATGGAGGCAGAGAAGCTTTCTTT. Protein product: CASSRRYGGREAFF.

The V and J genes are TRBV2 and TRBJ1-3; TRBD1 aligns across 11 bases. The V gene's germline CDR1 is SNHLY and CDR2 FYNNEI. J gave up 4 bases and V 6 bases, and 5 bases lay outside the gene matches. The CDR3 length is 15 residues. The CDR3 bases are TGTGCCAGCAGCGGACAGGGGGCCATCGGAAACACCATATATTTT. This translates into CASSGQGAIGNTIYF.

The CDR3 nucleotides read TGTGCCAGCAGCAGCCTTGGGGCTTACAATGAGCAGTTCTTC. Translation gives CASSSLGAYNEQFF. The chain links TRBV7-3 to TRBJ2-1; D possibly corresponds to TRBD1 (5 bases). This CDR3 has 14 amino acids. Trimming left V 5 bases short and J 4 bases short, with 12 bases between. Germline assignment: CDR1 SGHTA and CDR2 FQGTGA.

V and J are TRBV28 and TRBJ1-2; the match to TRBD1 covers 9 bases. Unmatched junction bases numbered 4, after V lost 3 bases and J lost 2 bases. Germline V gene sequence: CDR1 MDHEN, CDR2 SYDVKM. The CDR3 contains 15 residues. CDR3 DNA: TGTGCCAGCAGTTTGAGGGACAGGGTAAACTATGGCTACACCTTC. This encodes CASSLRDRVNYGYTF.

This clone was seen a single time. The chain links TRBV11-3 to TRBJ2-7; TRBD2 is a possible D gene (5 bases). Looked up from germline, CDR1 is SGHNT and CDR2 is YENEEA. V lost 4 bases to trimming and J lost 0 bases, with 16 bases between them. The CDR3 is made up of 16 amino acids. CDR3 DNA: TGTGCCAGCAGCTGGATTGGACGGGGTAGCTCCTACGAGCAGTACTTC. Translated: CASSWIGRGSSYEQYF.

The V and J genes are TRBV28 and TRBJ2-5, with 15 bases lining up with TRBD2. This CDR3 spans 14 amino acids. J gave up 9 bases and V 6 bases, and 5 bases lay outside the gene matches. Germline CDR1 is MDHEN and CDR2 is SYDVKM. The CDR3: CASSRGTSGRPQYF. As DNA, the CDR3 is TGTGCCAGCAGCCGGGGGACTAGCGGGAGGCCCCAGTACTTC.

CDR3 in DNA: TGTGCCAGCACCCAACGGGATCGTGACATTCAGTACTTC. This gives the protein CASTQRDRDIQYF. The chain combines TRBV28 with TRBJ2-4, with D tentatively TRBD2 (5 bases). Trimming pared 7 bases from V and 8 bases from J, leaving 15 bases between. The length of the CDR3 is 13 residues. In germline, CDR1 is MDHEN, CDR2 SYDVKM.

This clone was counted a few times. This chain uses TRBV18 with TRBJ2-5, with D tentatively TRBD1 (6 bases). CDR1 is KGHSH and CDR2 is LQKENI in the germline V gene. Trimming pared 3 bases from V and 0 bases from J, leaving 14 bases between. The CDR3 is 16 amino acids. The CDR3 DNA reads as TGTGCCAGCTCACCCCAGGGGTTGGTGTACCAAGAGACCCAGTACTTC. It specifies CASSPQGLVYQETQYF.

The V and J genes are TRBV18 and TRBJ1-2; 9 nucleotides agree with TRBD1. Germline values: CDR1 KGHSH, CDR2 LQKENI. The junction had 7 bases not matched to a gene; V was cut back by 5 bases and J by 3 bases. The CDR3 covers 15 residues. The CDR3 bases are TGTGCCAGCTCATCTCGACAGGGGGATGACTATGGCTACACCTTC. This codes for CASSSRQGDDYGYTF.

This clone was seen only a few times. The chain has TRBV9 and TRBJ2-3; 9 nucleotides match TRBD1. Germline CDR1 is SGDLS and CDR2 is YYNGEE. V trimming: 6 bases; J trimming: 2 bases; junction bases outside the gene matches: 4. The CDR3 length is 14 residues. The CDR3 DNA sequence: TGTGCCAGCAACCGGGACAGGGACACAGATACGCAGTATTTT. As protein: CASNRDRDTDTQYF.

In regard to this clone: At one end the junction does not follow the germline gene, possibly because of a read error. V gene TRBV7-7 combines with J gene TRBJ2-2; 8 positions agree with TRBD1. The germline gives CDR1 SSHAT, CDR2 FNYEAQ (reference sequence). The CDR3 has 15 amino acids. CDR3 region: CASSLGTGNTGELFF. The CDR3 DNA reads as TGTGCTAGCAGCTTAGGGACAGGGAACACCGGGGAGCTGTTTTTT.

V and J are TRBV7-6 and TRBJ2-2; D perhaps matches TRBD2 (5 bases). There are 15 residues in the CDR3. CDR1 SGHVS and CDR2 FNYEAQ come from the germline V gene. The germline V and J ends were trimmed by 4 bases and 6 bases, with 15 bases remaining between them. CDR3 residues: CASSSYGSAPGELFF. DNA for the CDR3: TGTGCCAGCAGCTCATATGGTAGCGCTCCCGGGGAGCTGTTTTTT.

This CDR3 reads CASSLDRGPTEQYF. In DNA, the CDR3 is TGTGCCAGCAGCTTAGATAGGGGCCCCACGGAGCAGTACTTC. This chain joins TRBV7-2 and TRBJ2-7, with a tentative D call TRBD1 (5 bases). CDR1 is SGHTA, CDR2 FQGNSA, per germline. V lost 1 base, J lost 7 bases, and 14 bases lay in between. The CDR3 is 14 residues long.